This T cell receptor beta chain was obtained from a study of a mutant IDH1 vaccine in newly diagnosed glioma. Overall study: Before enrollment, the patients had been treated with radiotherapy alone, temozolomide alone, or both together. Most of them had received both.

The table came from immunoSEQ multiplex PCR; TCRdb's copy has only in-frame clones and leaves some out. The table shows roughly 39,000 clones, with 80% to 90% occurring only once. Time point described: week 5, during vaccination. What each vaccine dose contained was 300 ug of mutant IDH1 20-mer peptide, accompanied by topical imiquimod. V lost 1 base and J 2 bases, leaving 7 bases between the germline ends. Germline V lookup: CDR1 SGHDT, CDR2 YYEEEE. The CDR3 has 13 residues. Concerning this clone: The antigen is unknown.

This sequence originates from a man between 40 and 49 years old with glioma. The sample consisted of PBMCs, taken from a glioma patient whose treatment included an IDH1 peptide vaccine. V usage is TRBV5-6 and J usage is TRBJ2-7; D is possibly TRBD1 (5 bases). CDR3 sequence (DNA): TGTGCCAGCAGCTTGAGGGGAACCTACGAGCAGTACTTC. Translated, it gives CASSLRGTYEQYF. Looking up the rest from reference TRBV5-6 and TRBJ2-7 gives the full variable domain: DAGVTQSPTHLIKTRGQQVTLRCSPKSGHDTVSWYQQALGQGPQFIFQYYEEEERQRGNFPDRFSGHQFPNYSSELNVNALLLGDSALYLCASSLRGTYEQYFGPGTRLTVT.